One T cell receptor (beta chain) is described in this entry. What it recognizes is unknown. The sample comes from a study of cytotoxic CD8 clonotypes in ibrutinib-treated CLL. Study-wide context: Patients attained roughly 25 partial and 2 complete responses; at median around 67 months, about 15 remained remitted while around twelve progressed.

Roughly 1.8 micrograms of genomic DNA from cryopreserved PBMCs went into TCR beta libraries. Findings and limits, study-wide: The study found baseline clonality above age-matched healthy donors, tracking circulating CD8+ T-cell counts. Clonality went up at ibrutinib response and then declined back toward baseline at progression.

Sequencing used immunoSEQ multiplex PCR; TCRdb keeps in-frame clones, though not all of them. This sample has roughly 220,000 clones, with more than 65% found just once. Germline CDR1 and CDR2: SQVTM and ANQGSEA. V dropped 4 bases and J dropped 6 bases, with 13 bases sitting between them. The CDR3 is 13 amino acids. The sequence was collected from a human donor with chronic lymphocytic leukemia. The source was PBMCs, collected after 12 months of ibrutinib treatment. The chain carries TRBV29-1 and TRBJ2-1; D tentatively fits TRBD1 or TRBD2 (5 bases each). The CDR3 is CSVVASGTNEQFF. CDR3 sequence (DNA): TGCAGCGTTGTAGCGTCCGGGACCAATGAGCAGTTCTTC.